The present T cell receptor (beta chain) was sequenced within a study of blood T cell repertoires in COVID-19. Study-level background: The United States, Italy and Spain supplied acute and convalescent COVID-19 samples. In each case, the material was cDNA or gDNA derived from T cells, B-cell-depleted T cells, or PBMCs.

In the original analysis: For nucleated cells, counts were estimated from reference gene primer amplification. Clones were read by immunoSEQ multiplex PCR, and TCRdb kept only the in-frame ones, dropping some. The D gene and trimming were derived from the DNA, and the V and J assignments and clone size from that table. The repertoire holds 55,000 to 80,000 clones, with about 90% as singletons. Germline CDR1 and CDR2: SQVTM and ANQGSEA. This CDR3 contains 13 residues. J was trimmed by 7 bases and V by 7 bases; bases with no gene match: 12. This clone is a singleton in its sample. The clonotype was recovered from a human donor in a cohort sampled during active COVID-19. The chain employs TRBV29-1 and TRBJ1-2, with 7 bases matching TRBD1. Input material: peripheral blood. Here the CDR3 reads CSAGQDGRGGYTF. The CDR3 nucleotides are TGCAGCGCTGGACAGGACGGGCGTGGTGGCTACACCTTC.